The T cell receptor (beta chain) described here comes from a study of CD8+ T cells in alopecia areata. Regarding the study as a whole: Expanded CD8+ clones among the top 100, and scalp clonality, were significantly decreased by tofacitinib. With one nonresponder, baseline CD8+ expansion's link to response remains uncertain. Under tofacitinib, numerous expanded lesional clonotypes remained detectable in scalp and blood.

Comments on this clone: Its target is unknown.

Extracted RNA was reverse transcribed, and the resulting cDNA served as sequencing template. Generated by immunoSEQ multiplex PCR, the TCRdb table keeps only in-frame clones and is missing some. The table shows roughly 280,000 clones, with 50% to 75% occurring only once. The CDR3 totals 13 residues. The V gene end was trimmed by 3 bases and the J gene end by 9 bases; junction bases not matched to a gene: 4. Germline CDR1 SGHRS, CDR2 YFSETQ. Stated treatment: oral pan-JAK inhibitor, 5-10 mg twice daily. Sequences were derived from CD4+ T cells sorted from blood, sampled around week 53, from a patient treated with tofacitinib. This clonotype was sampled from a human donor with alopecia areata. The V call is TRBV5-1, the J call TRBJ2-1; 9 bases map to TRBD1. CDR3 sequence (DNA): TGCGCCAGCAGCTCGGGACAGGGAGGTGAGCAGTTCTTC. Amino acids: CASSSGQGGEQFF.